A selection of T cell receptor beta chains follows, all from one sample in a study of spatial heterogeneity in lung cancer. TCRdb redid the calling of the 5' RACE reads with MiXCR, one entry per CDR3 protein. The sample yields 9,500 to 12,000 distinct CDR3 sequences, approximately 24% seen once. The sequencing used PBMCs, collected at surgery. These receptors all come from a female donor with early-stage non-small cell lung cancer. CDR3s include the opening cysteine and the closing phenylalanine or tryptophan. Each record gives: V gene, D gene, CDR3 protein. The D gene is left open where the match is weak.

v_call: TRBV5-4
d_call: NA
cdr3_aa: CASSVPSIENIQYF

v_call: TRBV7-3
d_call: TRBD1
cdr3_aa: CASSLTGGEETQYF

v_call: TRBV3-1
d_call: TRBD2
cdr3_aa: CASSQEQGTSALGYNEQFF

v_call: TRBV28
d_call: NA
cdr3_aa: CASSSDRSLEVFF

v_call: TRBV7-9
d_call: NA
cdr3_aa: CASSRTSAAYEQYF

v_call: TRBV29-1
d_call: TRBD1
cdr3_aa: CSVWGQAEQYF

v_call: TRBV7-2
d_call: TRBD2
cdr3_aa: CASRYGTSFTTIRSYNEQFF

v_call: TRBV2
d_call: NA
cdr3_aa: CASSTGSGELFF

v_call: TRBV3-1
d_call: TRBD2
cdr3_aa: CASSQHHLAGLKNEQFF

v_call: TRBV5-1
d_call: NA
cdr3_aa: CASSLKGPGRYEQYF

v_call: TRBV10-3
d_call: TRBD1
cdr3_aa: CAISESPGQGKAEAFF

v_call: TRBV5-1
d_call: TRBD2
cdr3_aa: CASSGTRNLEQYF

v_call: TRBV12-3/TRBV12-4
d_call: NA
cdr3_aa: CASTQRGTEAFF

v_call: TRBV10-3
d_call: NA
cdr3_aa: CAISTGSHRSGYTF

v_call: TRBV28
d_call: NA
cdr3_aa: CASSSHLDEQYF